A selection of T cell receptor beta chains follows, all from one sample in a study of blood T cell repertoires in COVID-19. The table came from immunoSEQ multiplex PCR; TCRdb's copy has only in-frame clones and leaves some out. The top ten clones hold about half of a sample with 84,000 or so clones, roughly 80% of them seen once. Sequencing was done on a sample of peripheral blood. These receptors originate from a human donor in a cohort sampled during active COVID-19. The CDR3 runs from the conserved cysteine through the conserved F or W. Fields, in order: D gene, J gene, clone size, V gene, CDR3 DNA, CDR3 protein. D genes are given only for firm matches. Size tells how often a clone was seen (once, few, many) or the class of an expanded clone, and some rows leave it out.

D gene: TRBD1; J gene: TRBJ1-6; clone size: NA; V gene: TRBV3-1/TRBV3-2; CDR3 DNA: TGTGCCAGCAGCCAGGGAAGCCGGACAGGGAACTCACCCCTCCACTTT; CDR3 protein: CASSQGSRTGNSPLHF
D gene: NA; J gene: TRBJ2-7; clone size: NA; V gene: TRBV5-1; CDR3 DNA: TGCGCCAGCAGCCGGATGCCGGGTAGCGAGCAGTACTTC; CDR3 protein: CASSRMPGSEQYF
D gene: TRBD1; J gene: TRBJ2-5; clone size: NA; V gene: TRBV25-1; CDR3 DNA: TGTGCCAGCAGTGACGACCTCAGGACAGGGACGTTGAAGACCCAGTACTTC; CDR3 protein: CASSDDLRTGTLKTQYF
D gene: NA; J gene: TRBJ2-3; clone size: few; V gene: TRBV5-6; CDR3 DNA: TGTGCCAGCAGTACAGGGACAGATACGCAGTATTTT; CDR3 protein: CASSTGTDTQYF
D gene: TRBD2; J gene: TRBJ2-5; clone size: NA; V gene: TRBV3-1/TRBV3-2; CDR3 DNA: TGTGCCAGCAGCATCTATAGCGGGAAAGAGACCCAGTACTTC; CDR3 protein: CASSIYSGKETQYF
D gene: NA; J gene: TRBJ2-2; clone size: NA; V gene: TRBV5-4; CDR3 DNA: TGTGCCAGCAGCTTGGCCGAGCGCCGAAACACCGGGGAGCTGTTTTTT; CDR3 protein: CASSLAERRNTGELFF
D gene: TRBD1; J gene: TRBJ1-6; clone size: few; V gene: TRBV9; CDR3 DNA: TGTGCCAGCAGCGCGGACAGGGGGCTATCACCCCTCCACTTT; CDR3 protein: CASSADRGLSPLHF
D gene: NA; J gene: TRBJ1-1; clone size: NA; V gene: TRBV2; CDR3 DNA: TGTGCCAGCAGTGTAGGAGAGAACACTGAAGCTTTCTTT; CDR3 protein: CASSVGENTEAFF
D gene: NA; J gene: TRBJ1-4; clone size: NA; V gene: TRBV2; CDR3 DNA: TGTGCCAGCTGCCGTGTCGGAGGTGAAAAACTGTTTTTT; CDR3 protein: CASCRVGGEKLFF
D gene: TRBD1; J gene: TRBJ1-6; clone size: NA; V gene: TRBV25-1; CDR3 DNA: TGTGCCAGCAGTGTCCGGGACAGGGGAAGTTCACCCCTCCACTTT; CDR3 protein: CASSVRDRGSSPLHF
D gene: NA; J gene: TRBJ1-1; clone size: NA; V gene: TRBV19; CDR3 DNA: TGTGCCAGTAGGCCCCGGACATCTCCCCACATTGAAGCTTTCTTT; CDR3 protein: CASRPRTSPHIEAFF
D gene: NA; J gene: TRBJ1-6; clone size: NA; V gene: TRBV28; CDR3 DNA: TGTGCCAGCAGTGGGCACAAGAATTCACCCCTCCACTTT; CDR3 protein: CASSGHKNSPLHF
D gene: NA; J gene: TRBJ2-7; clone size: NA; V gene: TRBV7-2; CDR3 DNA: TGTGCCAGCAGCTTAGCTTGGCGGCAGGGGGGTTCCTACGAGCAGTACTTC; CDR3 protein: CASSLAWRQGGSYEQYF
D gene: TRBD1; J gene: TRBJ1-1; clone size: NA; V gene: TRBV4-1; CDR3 DNA: TGCGCCAGCAGCCAAGGGGTACAGGGGGCTGGAGCTTTCTTT; CDR3 protein: CASSQGVQGAGAFF
D gene: NA; J gene: TRBJ2-5; clone size: once; V gene: TRBV12-3/TRBV12-4; CDR3 DNA: TGTGCCAGCAGTCCCAGGGGGACCCAGTACTTC; CDR3 protein: CASSPRGTQYF
D gene: TRBD2; J gene: TRBJ2-2; clone size: NA; V gene: TRBV3-1/TRBV3-2; CDR3 DNA: TGTGCCAGCAGCCGACGGACTAGCGGACCCGTGAACACCGGGGAGCTGTTTTTT; CDR3 protein: CASSRRTSGPVNTGELFF
D gene: TRBD2; J gene: TRBJ2-1; clone size: NA; V gene: TRBV10-1; CDR3 DNA: TGCGCCAGCGGGACTAGCGGGAGGTGGGATGAGCAGTTCTTC; CDR3 protein: CASGTSGRWDEQFF
D gene: TRBD1; J gene: TRBJ1-6; clone size: once; V gene: TRBV6-5; CDR3 DNA: TGTGCCAGCAGCTTCGGGACAGGGGGCAATTCACCCCTCCACTTT; CDR3 protein: CASSFGTGGNSPLHF
D gene: NA; J gene: TRBJ1-4; clone size: NA; V gene: TRBV27; CDR3 DNA: TGTGCCAGCAGTTTTGAGGGCAGATATAATGAAAAACTGTTTTTT; CDR3 protein: CASSFEGRYNEKLFF
D gene: TRBD2; J gene: TRBJ2-1; clone size: NA; V gene: TRBV24-1; CDR3 DNA: TGTGCCACCAGTCCTCGGGAGGGCCTAGGCCTTGAGCAGTTCTTC; CDR3 protein: CATSPREGLGLEQFF
D gene: TRBD1; J gene: TRBJ1-1; clone size: NA; V gene: TRBV29-1; CDR3 DNA: TGCAGCTCACAGGGGCCGGAGAACACTGAAGCTTTCTTT; CDR3 protein: CSSQGPENTEAFF
D gene: TRBD2; J gene: TRBJ2-1; clone size: once; V gene: TRBV24-1; CDR3 DNA: TGTGCCACCAGTGATCCCTCGACTAGCGGGGGCTCCTACAATGAGCAGTTCTTC; CDR3 protein: CATSDPSTSGGSYNEQFF
D gene: NA; J gene: TRBJ2-2; clone size: NA; V gene: TRBV18; CDR3 DNA: TGTGCCAGCTCACCACCGAGGAACACCGGGGAGCTGTTTTTT; CDR3 protein: CASSPPRNTGELFF
D gene: TRBD2; J gene: TRBJ2-7; clone size: NA; V gene: TRBV19; CDR3 DNA: TGTGCCAGTACCGCGACTAGCGGGAATGGCGAGCAGTACTTC; CDR3 protein: CASTATSGNGEQYF
D gene: TRBD1; J gene: TRBJ2-1; clone size: NA; V gene: TRBV5-4; CDR3 DNA: TGTGCCAGCAACAGAGTTGGGACAGGGATCAATGAGCAGTTCTTC; CDR3 protein: CASNRVGTGINEQFF
D gene: TRBD2; J gene: TRBJ2-1; clone size: NA; V gene: TRBV27; CDR3 DNA: TGTGCCAGCAGCTCAGGACTAGCGGGGGGGGCTGAGCAGTTCTTC; CDR3 protein: CASSSGLAGGAEQFF
D gene: TRBD1; J gene: TRBJ1-4; clone size: once; V gene: TRBV4-1; CDR3 DNA: TGCGCCAGCAGCCAAGCGGACAGGGAGGTAAAACTGTTTTTT; CDR3 protein: CASSQADREVKLFF
D gene: TRBD1; J gene: TRBJ1-5; clone size: NA; V gene: TRBV4-1; CDR3 DNA: TGCGCCAGCAGCCAAGGACAGGGGGTTAGCAATCAGCCCCAGCATTTT; CDR3 protein: CASSQGQGVSNQPQHF
D gene: TRBD1; J gene: TRBJ1-6; clone size: NA; V gene: TRBV28; CDR3 DNA: TGTGCCAGCAGGGGGACAGGGTGGAAGGGTTCACCCCTCCACTTT; CDR3 protein: CASRGTGWKGSPLHF
D gene: NA; J gene: TRBJ1-2; clone size: NA; V gene: TRBV28; CDR3 DNA: TGTGCCAGCATGATTCCCCCGAGCAATGGCTACACCTTC; CDR3 protein: CASMIPPSNGYTF
D gene: NA; J gene: TRBJ1-1; clone size: NA; V gene: TRBV5-1; CDR3 DNA: TGCGCCAGCAGCCCCAGACAAATGAACACTGAAGCTTTCTTT; CDR3 protein: CASSPRQMNTEAFF
D gene: NA; J gene: TRBJ2-5; clone size: NA; V gene: TRBV7-8; CDR3 DNA: TGTGCCAGCAGCTTTGGCCCAATGTACCAAGAGACCCAGTACTTC; CDR3 protein: CASSFGPMYQETQYF
D gene: TRBD2; J gene: TRBJ2-1; clone size: NA; V gene: TRBV2; CDR3 DNA: TGTGCCAGCAGTGGGATAGCGGGAGGGTGGAATGAGCAGTTCTTC; CDR3 protein: CASSGIAGGWNEQFF
D gene: TRBD1; J gene: TRBJ1-6; clone size: NA; V gene: TRBV2; CDR3 DNA: TGTGCCAGCAGTGAGGACAGGGGATCACCCCTCCACTTT; CDR3 protein: CASSEDRGSPLHF
D gene: TRBD1; J gene: TRBJ2-7; clone size: NA; V gene: TRBV29-1; CDR3 DNA: TGCAGCGTGGGACAGGGGGACGAGCAGTACTTC; CDR3 protein: CSVGQGDEQYF
D gene: TRBD2; J gene: TRBJ2-3; clone size: NA; V gene: TRBV7-6; CDR3 DNA: TGTGCCAGCAGCCCCCTTAGCGGGAGGACAGATACGCAGTATTTT; CDR3 protein: CASSPLSGRTDTQYF
D gene: NA; J gene: TRBJ1-5; clone size: NA; V gene: TRBV15; CDR3 DNA: TGTGCCACCAGCAGGATGAGTGTTTATAGCAATCAGCCCCAGCATTTT; CDR3 protein: CATSRMSVYSNQPQHF
D gene: NA; J gene: TRBJ2-7; clone size: once; V gene: TRBV7-2; CDR3 DNA: TGTGCCAGCAGCTTGTCAGACTACGAGCAGTACTTC; CDR3 protein: CASSLSDYEQYF
D gene: TRBD2; J gene: TRBJ2-2; clone size: NA; V gene: TRBV23-1; CDR3 DNA: TGCGCCAGCAGTCAATCCGGGACTAGGAATATGAGTAACACCGGGGAGCTGTTTTTT; CDR3 protein: CASSQSGTRNMSNTGELFF
D gene: NA; J gene: TRBJ2-2; clone size: NA; V gene: TRBV18; CDR3 DNA: TGTGCCAGCCCTGGGACATCGGGCACCGGGGAGCTGTTTTTT; CDR3 protein: CASPGTSGTGELFF
D gene: TRBD1; J gene: TRBJ2-7; clone size: NA; V gene: TRBV7-6; CDR3 DNA: TGTGCCAGCAGCTTGGACAGGGGGCCCTACGAGCAGTACTTC; CDR3 protein: CASSLDRGPYEQYF
D gene: TRBD1; J gene: TRBJ1-1; clone size: few; V gene: TRBV6-2/TRBV6-3; CDR3 DNA: TGTGCCAGCAGCATAGACAGGGAAGGTCCTGAAGCTTTCTTT; CDR3 protein: CASSIDREGPEAFF
D gene: TRBD1; J gene: TRBJ1-5; clone size: once; V gene: TRBV4-1; CDR3 DNA: TGCGCCAGCAGCCCGGACAGGTTTAGCAATCAGCCCCAGCATTTT; CDR3 protein: CASSPDRFSNQPQHF
D gene: NA; J gene: TRBJ1-2; clone size: NA; V gene: TRBV6-5; CDR3 DNA: TGTGCCAGTACATTTGGGGGCGGCTATGGCTACACCTTC; CDR3 protein: CASTFGGGYGYTF
D gene: TRBD1; J gene: TRBJ1-3; clone size: NA; V gene: TRBV9; CDR3 DNA: TGTGCCAGCAGCACACGACAGGGCGCCGGAAACACCATATATTTT; CDR3 protein: CASSTRQGAGNTIYF
D gene: NA; J gene: TRBJ2-7; clone size: NA; V gene: TRBV29-1; CDR3 DNA: TGCAGCGTTGTCAGGGGTTACGAGCAGTACTTC; CDR3 protein: CSVVRGYEQYF
D gene: TRBD2; J gene: TRBJ2-3; clone size: NA; V gene: TRBV5-4; CDR3 DNA: TGTGCCAGCAGCCAGGGACTAGCGGGAGGGCGTACAGATACGCAGTATTTT; CDR3 protein: CASSQGLAGGRTDTQYF
D gene: TRBD1; J gene: TRBJ1-1; clone size: NA; V gene: TRBV6-2/TRBV6-3; CDR3 DNA: TGTGCCAGCAGTTCGACAGGGGGGAACACTGAAGCTTTCTTT; CDR3 protein: CASSSTGGNTEAFF
D gene: NA; J gene: TRBJ2-5; clone size: NA; V gene: TRBV7-9; CDR3 DNA: TGTGCCAGCAGCCCCAAAGGGGGAGAGACCCAGTACTTC; CDR3 protein: CASSPKGGETQYF
D gene: TRBD1; J gene: TRBJ2-7; clone size: NA; V gene: TRBV28; CDR3 DNA: TGTGCCAGCAGCCGGCCGGGACAGGGCTCCTACGAGCAGTACTTC; CDR3 protein: CASSRPGQGSYEQYF
D gene: NA; J gene: TRBJ1-3; clone size: NA; V gene: TRBV11-1; CDR3 DNA: TGTGCCAGCAGCTTACAACAGCCACACACCATATATTTT; CDR3 protein: CASSLQQPHTIYF
D gene: TRBD2; J gene: TRBJ2-3; clone size: NA; V gene: TRBV28; CDR3 DNA: TGTGCCAGCAGCACCCGGACTAGCGGGGGGATAGATACGCAGTATTTT; CDR3 protein: CASSTRTSGGIDTQYF
D gene: NA; J gene: TRBJ2-2; clone size: NA; V gene: TRBV30; CDR3 DNA: TGTGCCTGGAGCTTAGCGGACCGGAACACCGGGGAGCTGTTTTTT; CDR3 protein: CAWSLADRNTGELFF
D gene: TRBD2; J gene: TRBJ2-7; clone size: NA; V gene: TRBV5-1; CDR3 DNA: TGCGCCAGCAGGGCTCAGACTAGCGGGAGAGTTCGTGGGGAGCAGTACTTC; CDR3 protein: CASRAQTSGRVRGEQYF
D gene: TRBD1; J gene: TRBJ1-5; clone size: NA; V gene: TRBV28; CDR3 DNA: TGTGCCGGGGGACAGCGCAATCAGCCCCAGCATTTT; CDR3 protein: CAGGQRNQPQHF
D gene: TRBD2; J gene: TRBJ2-7; clone size: once; V gene: TRBV10-3; CDR3 DNA: TGTGCCATCACTAACTCGGGGGGAAGGGGCGAGCAGTACTTC; CDR3 protein: CAITNSGGRGEQYF